A selection of T cell receptor beta chains follows, all from one sample in a study of control samples from healthy donors and cancer patients. Generated by immunoSEQ multiplex PCR, the TCRdb table keeps only in-frame clones and is missing some. The sample lists 90,000 or so clones; about 89% were seen once. The sample taken for sequencing was blood. These receptors all come from a woman aged 55-69 years in good health. The CDR3 runs from the conserved cysteine through the conserved F or W. The D gene is left open where the match is weak. Clone size, where shown, is once, few, many, or a class for clones that have expanded.

v_gene: TRBV5-1; d_gene: TRBD2; abundance: NA; j_gene: TRBJ2-3; CDR3nt: TGCGCCAGCAGCCCTAGCGGGGCAACCGATACGCAGTATTTT; CDR3aa: CASSPSGATDTQYF
v_gene: TRBV18; d_gene: NA; abundance: NA; j_gene: TRBJ1-3; CDR3nt: TGTGCCAGCTCACCGTCCGGGGCGCCGGAGGGAAACACCATATATTTT; CDR3aa: CASSPSGAPEGNTIYF
v_gene: TRBV5-4; d_gene: NA; abundance: NA; j_gene: TRBJ2-3; CDR3nt: TGTGCCAGCACCACATTGGGGTATTCTAGCACAGATACGCAGTATTTT; CDR3aa: CASTTLGYSSTDTQYF
v_gene: TRBV27; d_gene: NA; abundance: NA; j_gene: TRBJ2-7; CDR3nt: TGTGCCAGCAGAAGGGGTGGCGCCTACGAGCAGTACTTC; CDR3aa: CASRRGGAYEQYF
v_gene: TRBV25-1; d_gene: NA; abundance: NA; j_gene: TRBJ2-1; CDR3nt: TGTGCCAGCAGTGATCTGGCGGCACGGGATGAGCAGTTCTTC; CDR3aa: CASSDLAARDEQFF
v_gene: TRBV3-1/TRBV3-2; d_gene: TRBD1; abundance: NA; j_gene: TRBJ1-2; CDR3nt: TGTGCCAGCAGCCAAGATGGACAGGGGGCTAGAGGCTACACCTTC; CDR3aa: CASSQDGQGARGYTF
v_gene: TRBV5-6; d_gene: TRBD1; abundance: once; j_gene: TRBJ2-7; CDR3nt: TGTGCCAGCAGCTTACCGGGACAGGTCCCCTACGAGCAGTACTTC; CDR3aa: CASSLPGQVPYEQYF
v_gene: TRBV2; d_gene: NA; abundance: NA; j_gene: TRBJ1-2; CDR3nt: TGTGCCAGCAGAGTGACAAAAGCAGGCTACACCTTC; CDR3aa: CASRVTKAGYTF
v_gene: TRBV7-2; d_gene: TRBD1; abundance: NA; j_gene: TRBJ1-2; CDR3nt: TGTGCCAGCAGCTTAGCGGGGGCAGGGGGGCACTATGGCTACACCTTC; CDR3aa: CASSLAGAGGHYGYTF
v_gene: TRBV20-1; d_gene: NA; abundance: NA; j_gene: TRBJ1-1; CDR3nt: TGCAGTGCTAGTATTTACAGTGCTCCTGAAGCTTTCTTT; CDR3aa: CSASIYSAPEAFF
v_gene: TRBV11-3; d_gene: NA; abundance: NA; j_gene: TRBJ1-1; CDR3nt: TGTGCCAGCAGCCGCGAGGGTTTTAGGGAATTGAACACTGAAGCTTTCTTT; CDR3aa: CASSREGFRELNTEAFF
v_gene: TRBV19; d_gene: NA; abundance: once; j_gene: TRBJ1-5; CDR3nt: TGTGCCAGTAGTAGTCCTGCCAGGGGAGGTCAGCCCCAGCATTTT; CDR3aa: CASSSPARGGQPQHF
v_gene: TRBV27; d_gene: NA; abundance: NA; j_gene: TRBJ2-7; CDR3nt: TGTGCCAGCAGTTCCGGACAGAGCTCCTACGAGCAGTACTTC; CDR3aa: CASSSGQSSYEQYF
v_gene: TRBV15; d_gene: NA; abundance: NA; j_gene: TRBJ2-2; CDR3nt: TGTGCCACCAGCAGGGGGACCCAGCCCTTCCGGGAGCTGTTTTTT; CDR3aa: CATSRGTQPFRELFF
v_gene: TRBV9; d_gene: TRBD1; abundance: NA; j_gene: TRBJ2-2; CDR3nt: TGTGCCAGCAGCCCCAGACAGGGAGACACCGGGGAGCTGTTTTTT; CDR3aa: CASSPRQGDTGELFF
v_gene: TRBV5-1; d_gene: TRBD1; abundance: NA; j_gene: TRBJ2-1; CDR3nt: TGCGCCAGCAGCTCAGACCAGGGGGCATATGAGCAGTTCTTC; CDR3aa: CASSSDQGAYEQFF
v_gene: TRBV6-5; d_gene: NA; abundance: NA; j_gene: TRBJ1-3; CDR3nt: TGTGCCAGCAGGACGGGAGGGACTACTGGAAACACCATATATTTT; CDR3aa: CASRTGGTTGNTIYF
v_gene: TRBV7-9; d_gene: NA; abundance: NA; j_gene: TRBJ1-6; CDR3nt: TGTGCCAGCAGCTTAGTTCAGGTCTCACCCCTCCACTTT; CDR3aa: CASSLVQVSPLHF
v_gene: TRBV11-2; d_gene: NA; abundance: NA; j_gene: TRBJ1-3; CDR3nt: TGTGCCAGCAGCTTAGTGGCAATCGGAAACACCATATATTTT; CDR3aa: CASSLVAIGNTIYF
v_gene: TRBV5-1; d_gene: NA; abundance: NA; j_gene: TRBJ1-3; CDR3nt: TGCGCCAGCAGCTTATCGATAGGGGGCTCTGGAAACACCATATATTTT; CDR3aa: CASSLSIGGSGNTIYF
v_gene: TRBV3-1/TRBV3-2; d_gene: NA; abundance: once; j_gene: TRBJ1-5; CDR3nt: TGTGCCAGCAGTCCCCGGGGGGGTAACGGCAATCAGCCCCAGCATTTT; CDR3aa: CASSPRGGNGNQPQHF
v_gene: TRBV7-2; d_gene: TRBD2; abundance: NA; j_gene: TRBJ2-1; CDR3nt: TGTGCCAGCAGCTTCACAGAATACGGCCGAAGCGGGAGGGGAAATGAGCAGTTCTTC; CDR3aa: CASSFTEYGRSGRGNEQFF
v_gene: TRBV18; d_gene: TRBD1; abundance: NA; j_gene: TRBJ2-7; CDR3nt: TGTGCCAGCTCACCTGTACCCGGACAGGCCTCCTACGAGCAGTACTTC; CDR3aa: CASSPVPGQASYEQYF
v_gene: TRBV5-5; d_gene: TRBD1; abundance: NA; j_gene: TRBJ1-2; CDR3nt: TGTGCCAGCAGCCGGGACAGGGGTGTTTTCTATGGCTACACCTTC; CDR3aa: CASSRDRGVFYGYTF
v_gene: TRBV2; d_gene: NA; abundance: NA; j_gene: TRBJ2-2; CDR3nt: TGTGCCAGCAGTACTCCGGGCCCAGTGACCGGGGAGCTGTTTTTT; CDR3aa: CASSTPGPVTGELFF
v_gene: TRBV7-2; d_gene: TRBD2; abundance: once; j_gene: TRBJ2-3; CDR3nt: TGTGCCAGCAGCTTAGTAGCTAGCGGGGAGAGCACAGATACGCAGTATTTT; CDR3aa: CASSLVASGESTDTQYF
v_gene: TRBV5-1; d_gene: TRBD1; abundance: once; j_gene: TRBJ2-3; CDR3nt: TGCGCCAGCAGCTTTTGGGGACAGGGTTTGGGGAGCGGGCGGCGTCGCACAGATACGCAGTATTTT; CDR3aa: CASSFWGQGLGSGRRRTDTQYF
v_gene: TRBV7-6; d_gene: NA; abundance: NA; j_gene: TRBJ2-3; CDR3nt: TGTGCCAGCAGTTACCTGGGACATATCACAGATACGCAGTATTTT; CDR3aa: CASSYLGHITDTQYF
v_gene: TRBV5-1; d_gene: TRBD2; abundance: NA; j_gene: TRBJ2-1; CDR3nt: TGCGCCAGCAGCTTGGGTGGGACTAGCGGGGCCTCCTACAATGAGCAGTTCTTC; CDR3aa: CASSLGGTSGASYNEQFF
v_gene: TRBV28; d_gene: NA; abundance: NA; j_gene: TRBJ2-3; CDR3nt: TGTGCCAGCAGTCCCCGCGAGCCGCGGAGGGCACCCACAGATACGCAGTATTTT; CDR3aa: CASSPREPRRAPTDTQYF
v_gene: TRBV27; d_gene: TRBD1; abundance: NA; j_gene: TRBJ2-1; CDR3nt: TGTGCCAGCAGTGGGGGACAGGGAGTTATCTACAATGAGCAGTTCTTC; CDR3aa: CASSGGQGVIYNEQFF
v_gene: TRBV5-4; d_gene: TRBD2; abundance: NA; j_gene: TRBJ2-2; CDR3nt: TGTGCCAGCAGCCCCGGACTAGCGGCGAACACCGGGGAGCTGTTTTTT; CDR3aa: CASSPGLAANTGELFF
v_gene: TRBV14; d_gene: NA; abundance: NA; j_gene: TRBJ1-1; CDR3nt: TGTGCCAGCAGCCGGACAGAGAACACTGAAGCTTTCTTT; CDR3aa: CASSRTENTEAFF
v_gene: TRBV12-3/TRBV12-4; d_gene: NA; abundance: few; j_gene: TRBJ1-1; CDR3nt: TGTGCCAGCAGTCCCGGACAGCCAGACCCTTTCTTT; CDR3aa: CASSPGQPDPFF
v_gene: TRBV5-8; d_gene: TRBD1; abundance: few; j_gene: TRBJ1-4; CDR3nt: TGTGCCAGCAGGTTAACCGGACAGGGGAATGAAAAACTGTTTTTT; CDR3aa: CASRLTGQGNEKLFF
v_gene: TRBV7-7; d_gene: NA; abundance: NA; j_gene: TRBJ1-2; CDR3nt: TGTGCTAGCAGCTTAGTTGGGCTATTAAAAATTAACTATGGCTACACCTTC; CDR3aa: CASSLVGLLKINYGYTF
v_gene: TRBV2; d_gene: TRBD2; abundance: NA; j_gene: TRBJ2-1; CDR3nt: TGTGCCAGCAGTTATTTGGGGGGGTCCTACAATGAGCAGTTCTTC; CDR3aa: CASSYLGGSYNEQFF
v_gene: TRBV7-2; d_gene: TRBD2; abundance: NA; j_gene: TRBJ2-7; CDR3nt: TGTGCCAGCAGCGGGACTAGCAGCGACGAGCAGTACTTC; CDR3aa: CASSGTSSDEQYF
v_gene: TRBV9; d_gene: TRBD1; abundance: NA; j_gene: TRBJ1-6; CDR3nt: TGTGCCAGCAGCGAGACAGGGGCAAATTCACCCCTCCACTTT; CDR3aa: CASSETGANSPLHF
v_gene: TRBV2; d_gene: NA; abundance: NA; j_gene: TRBJ2-1; CDR3nt: TGTGCCAGCAGTGAAGCAAGCCCTATTTGGCAGTTCTTC; CDR3aa: CASSEASPIWQFF
v_gene: TRBV18; d_gene: NA; abundance: NA; j_gene: TRBJ2-3; CDR3nt: TGTGCCAGCTCGGACCCTGGGACGCAGTATTTT; CDR3aa: CASSDPGTQYF
v_gene: TRBV28; d_gene: NA; abundance: few; j_gene: TRBJ1-5; CDR3nt: TGTGCCAGCAGTTTAGGTCAGTTGAGGCCCCAGCATTTT; CDR3aa: CASSLGQLRPQHF
v_gene: TRBV9; d_gene: TRBD2; abundance: NA; j_gene: TRBJ2-1; CDR3nt: TGTGCCAGCAGCGTAGGAGGGACTAGCGGGTACAATGAGCAGTTCTTC; CDR3aa: CASSVGGTSGYNEQFF
v_gene: TRBV9; d_gene: NA; abundance: NA; j_gene: TRBJ1-1; CDR3nt: TGTGCCAGCAGCGCCCCCCGCGACTCCCTGAACACTGAAGCTTTCTTT; CDR3aa: CASSAPRDSLNTEAFF
v_gene: TRBV5-8; d_gene: NA; abundance: NA; j_gene: TRBJ1-3; CDR3nt: TGTGCCAGCAGCTTTGGGGGTAACTCTGGAAACACCATATATTTT; CDR3aa: CASSFGGNSGNTIYF
v_gene: TRBV19; d_gene: NA; abundance: NA; j_gene: TRBJ2-3; CDR3nt: TGTGCCAGTAGTGTGGGGGGGCCCGGGGGCACAGATACGCAGTATTTT; CDR3aa: CASSVGGPGGTDTQYF
v_gene: TRBV4-3; d_gene: NA; abundance: NA; j_gene: TRBJ1-2; CDR3nt: TGCGCCAGCAGCCAAGATGGGCGAGGTATCGATGGCTACACCTTC; CDR3aa: CASSQDGRGIDGYTF
v_gene: TRBV7-9; d_gene: NA; abundance: NA; j_gene: TRBJ2-2; CDR3nt: TGTGCCAGCAGCTTAGGGGCCGGGGCCCCCGGGGAGCTGTTTTTT; CDR3aa: CASSLGAGAPGELFF
v_gene: TRBV5-6; d_gene: NA; abundance: NA; j_gene: TRBJ1-4; CDR3nt: TGTGCCAGCAGCTTGGGGGGGAGAGCTAATGAAAAACTGTTTTTT; CDR3aa: CASSLGGRANEKLFF
v_gene: TRBV2; d_gene: NA; abundance: NA; j_gene: TRBJ1-6; CDR3nt: TGTGCCAGCAGTGTGTGGGGACTTGGGGCGACCAGCTCCTATAATTCACCCCTCCACTTT; CDR3aa: CASSVWGLGATSSYNSPLHF
v_gene: TRBV15; d_gene: TRBD1; abundance: NA; j_gene: TRBJ1-2; CDR3nt: TGTGCCACCAGCAGAGATTACAGGGGTCTGATGGAGGGCTACACCTTC; CDR3aa: CATSRDYRGLMEGYTF
v_gene: TRBV6-2/TRBV6-3; d_gene: NA; abundance: NA; j_gene: TRBJ2-3; CDR3nt: TGTGCCAGCAGTTACTTATCTAGCGAGGGCACAGATACGCAGTATTTT; CDR3aa: CASSYLSSEGTDTQYF
v_gene: TRBV6-1; d_gene: TRBD2; abundance: NA; j_gene: TRBJ2-5; CDR3nt: TGTGCCAACAGTGAAGAGGCGGGGGGGCAAGAGACCCAGTACTTC; CDR3aa: CANSEEAGGQETQYF
v_gene: TRBV5-1; d_gene: TRBD2; abundance: NA; j_gene: TRBJ2-2; CDR3nt: TGCGCCAGCAGCTTGGCGGGGGGAGGAAAGACCGGGGAGCTGTTTTTT; CDR3aa: CASSLAGGGKTGELFF